Each of the 16 T cell receptor beta chains below was sequenced from the same sample in a study of T-cell reconstitution after alpha-beta-depleted transplantation in children. For TCRbeta, the library was prepared with unique molecular identifiers. TCRdb passed the PCR reads through MiXCR, listing each CDR3 protein once. This repertoire shows over 70,000 distinct CDR3 sequences, 9% to 15% found once; its top ten account for about 15%. Specimen: PBMCs from the stem cell graft donor, collected from the stem cell graft. These receptors originate from a human donor who donated a stem cell graft to a child with inherited bone marrow failure.

This rearrangement joins TRBV2 to TRBJ1-1; D ambiguous. The germline CDR1 and CDR2 sequences are SNHLY and FYNNEI. Trimming took off 2 bases at V and 5 bases at J, with 6 bases between the two ends. This CDR3 comprises 12 residues. The CDR3 coding sequence is TGTGCCAGCAGTGAAAGAGGAACTGAAGCTTTCTTT. Amino acid sequence: CASSERGTEAFF.

This clonotype was counted many times. The chain employs TRBV5-1 and TRBJ2-7; tentative D call: TRBD2 (6 bases). The CDR3 loop spans 13 amino acids. From germline, CDR1 is SGHRS and CDR2 YFSETQ. V was pared by 3 bases and J by 6 bases, with 13 bases between. The CDR3 DNA reads TGCGCCAGCAGCTACGGGAGCCTTGGCGAGCAGTACTTC. This codes for CASSYGSLGEQYF.

The table lists this clonotype with many counts. The rearrangement uses TRBV29-1 and TRBJ2-7; D perhaps matches TRBD2 (6 bases). With 5 bases removed from V and 3 bases from J, the gap between germline ends came to 11 bases. The CDR3 runs to 12 residues. Germline V gene data show CDR1 as SQVTM and CDR2 as ANQGSEA. The CDR3 sequence is CSVMEGYYEQYF. For the CDR3, the DNA is TGCAGCGTTATGGAGGGATACTACGAGCAGTACTTC.

In this sample, this clonotype turned up many times. The gene calls are TRBV18 and TRBJ1-5, with D perhaps matching TRBD1 (5 bases). The CDR3 consists of 13 residues. V dropped 8 bases and J dropped 3 bases, with 11 bases sitting between them. CDR1 KGHSH and CDR2 LQKENI come from the germline V gene. The CDR3 region is CASRGRNNQPQHF. The CDR3 DNA follows: TGTGCCAGCCGGGGACGGAACAATCAGCCCCAGCATTTT. Variable domain in full (rest from reference TRBV18 and TRBJ1-5): NAGVMQNPRHLVRRRGQEARLRCSPMKGHSHVYWYRQLPEEGLKFMVYLQKENIIDESGMPKERFSAEFPKEGPSILRIQQVVRGDSAAYFCASRGRNNQPQHFGDGTRLSIL.

At least ten counts were recorded for this clonotype. The J gene is TRBJ1-1, the V gene TRBV27; a possible D gene is TRBD1 (6 bases). The V gene's germline CDR1 is MNHEY and CDR2 SMNVEV (reference sequence). V was clipped by 3 bases and J by 7 bases, with 15 bases between them. The CDR3 is made up of 14 amino acids. The CDR3 DNA reads TGTGCCAGCAGTTTGAACAGGGATGTCGGTGAAGCTTTCTTT. Its translation is CASSLNRDVGEAFF.

This clonotype was recorded many times. The chain employs TRBV12-3 or TRBV12-4 and TRBJ1-6, with TRBD1 as a possible D gene (5 bases). Deletions cut 3 bases from V and 7 bases from J, with 7 bases between. This CDR3 is built from 13 residues. CDR3 region: CASSFWDNSPLHF. In DNA form, the CDR3 reads TGTGCCAGCAGTTTTTGGGACAATTCACCCCTCCACTTT.

This clonotype has only a few counts. The genes are TRBV28 and TRBJ2-7; TRBD2 might be the D (6 bases). The CDR3 covers 14 residues. The V and J ends lost 4 bases and 6 bases respectively, with 16 bases between them. Germline V lookup: CDR1 MDHEN, CDR2 SYDVKM. Here the CDR3 reads CASSSPGVLGEQYF. CDR3 bases: TGTGCCAGCAGTTCCCCGGGGGTCTTGGGCGAGCAGTACTTC. Using reference TRBV28 and TRBJ2-7 for the parts outside the CDR3, the full variable domain is DVKVTQSSRYLVKRTGEKVFLECVQDMDHENMFWYRQDPGLGLRLIYFSYDVKMKEKGDIPEGYSVSREKKERFSLILESASTNQTSMYLCASSSPGVLGEQYFGPGTRLTVT.

This clonotype was observed many times. The rearrangement joins TRBV20-1 to TRBJ2-1; TRBD2 matches at 11 bases. The length of the CDR3 is 17 residues. V shed 4 bases and J 8 bases; nucleotides not matched to a gene: 16. The V gene's germline CDR1 is DFQATT and CDR2 SNEGSKA (reference sequence). The CDR3, as DNA: TGCAGTGCTAAAGGGCAGGGGAGACTAGCGGGACGGTATGAGCAGTTCTTC. This translates into CSAKGQGRLAGRYEQFF.

This clonotype has a count of ten or more. A junction boundary mismatches the germline segment, possibly from a read error. The chain couples TRBV7-7 to TRBJ2-5, with no clear D. Germline assignment: CDR1 SSHAT and CDR2 FNYEAQ (reference sequence). The CDR3 length is 13 residues. The CDR3 DNA sequence: TGTGCTAGCAGCTTCAGCGCCGTAGAGACCCAGTACTTC. It specifies CASSFSAVETQYF. The variable domain in full, completed from reference TRBV7-7 and TRBJ2-5, reads GAGVSQSPRYKVTKRGQDVTLRCDPISSHATLYWYQQALGQGPEFLTYFNYEAQPDKSGLPSDRFSAERPEGSISTLTIQRTEQRDSAMYRCASSFSAVETQYFGPGTRLLVL.

This clonotype was found many times. The chain couples TRBV6-2 or TRBV6-3 to TRBJ2-7; D unclear. Germline values: CDR1 MNHEY, CDR2 SVGEGT. This CDR3 has 12 residues. Trimming left V 4 bases short and J 6 bases short, with 10 bases between. CDR3 residues: CASSLTLLEQYF. In nucleotides, the CDR3 is TGTGCCAGCAGTTTGACTCTCCTCGAGCAGTACTTC.

In this sample, this clonotype turned up many times. The chain recombines TRBV3-1 with TRBJ2-1; 8 bases are shared with TRBD1. The ends lost 1 base at V and 5 bases at J; junction bases unmatched: 10. The germline V gene has CDR1 LGHDT and CDR2 YNNKEL (reference sequence). CDR3 length equals 17 residues. CDR3 DNA sequence: TGTGCCAGCAGCCAAGGGGCACAGGGGGATGGGGACAATGAGCAGTTCTTC. Translation gives CASSQGAQGDGDNEQFF.

This clonotype has a count of ten or more. This sequence joins TRBV7-2 and TRBJ2-3; TRBD1 matches 10 bases. With 2 bases clipped from V and 6 bases from J, the junction kept 5 bases outside the gene matches. The CDR3 runs to 15 residues. The germline gives CDR1 SGHTA, CDR2 FQGNSA. In DNA form, the CDR3 reads TGTGCCAGCAGCTTAACTGGGACAGGGGAGGATACGCAGTATTTT. Its protein is CASSLTGTGEDTQYF. The whole variable domain, filled in from reference TRBV7-2 and TRBJ2-3, reads GAGVSQSPSNKVTEKGKDVELRCDPISGHTALYWYRQSLGQGLEFLIYFQGNSAPDKSGLPSDRFSAERTGGSVSTLTIQRTQQEDSAVYLCASSLTGTGEDTQYFGPGTRLTVL.

With respect to this clonotype: A much larger clone differs from this one at a single base, so this may be a read error. The rearrangement links TRBV21-1 to TRBJ1-2. TRBV21-1 counts as a pseudogene. CDR3 length equals 16 residues. CDR3 in amino acids: CANSKERAGSYYGYTF. The CDR3 DNA reads as TGTGCCAACAGCAAAGAACGGGCGGGGTCGTACTATGGCTACACCTTC.

This clonotype was detected ten times or more. V and J are TRBV7-8 and TRBJ2-7; tentatively, D is TRBD1 (6 bases). Germline values: CDR1 SGHVS, CDR2 FQNEAQ. This CDR3 contains 13 residues. Trimming stripped 6 bases from V and 4 bases from J, with 13 bases between. CDR3 nucleotide sequence: TGTGCCAGCAGGGAACAGGGAAAGTACGAGCAGTACTTC. This sequence encodes CASREQGKYEQYF.

The V call is TRBV5-6, the J call TRBJ2-7, with D unresolved. The V end was cut by 0 bases, the J end by 5 bases, with 9 bases between. The CDR3 totals 13 residues. The germline V gene has CDR1 SGHDT and CDR2 YYEEEE. In nucleotides, the CDR3 is TGTGCCAGCAGCTTGGCCGCGGCCAACGAGCAGTACTTC. Its protein is CASSLAAANEQYF.

Many counts were recorded for this clonotype. V gene TRBV4-3 combines with J gene TRBJ2-7; D ambiguous. The length of the CDR3 is 13 residues. Germline V gene data show CDR1 as LGHNA and CDR2 as YSLEER. Trimming took off 1 base at V and 2 bases at J, with 6 bases between the two ends. CDR3 protein: CASSQGVAYEQYF. Written as DNA, the CDR3 is TGCGCCAGCAGCCAAGGGGTTGCCTACGAGCAGTACTTC.